The T cell receptor beta chain described here comes from a study of blood T cell repertoires in COVID-19. Study overall: There were acute and convalescent COVID-19 samples, and they came from the United States, Italy and Spain. T cells, B-cell-depleted T cells, or PBMCs supplied cDNA or gDNA.

Here immunoSEQ multiplex PCR was the method, and the copy in TCRdb shows in-frame clones only, minus some. In the table there are around 250,000 clones, about 83% of which are singletons. Germline V gene lookup returns CDR1 SQVTM and CDR2 ANQGSEA. The CDR3 runs to 13 residues. V was pared by 1 base and J by 1 base, with 7 bases between. All enrollees were about 18 to 100 years old and from under 25 US areas. Clinical history as reported by participants underpinned cohort assignment. The chain joins TRBV29-1 to TRBJ1-1, with TRBD1 as a possible D gene (5 bases). The TCR comes from a woman between 45 and 60 years old who had recovered from COVID-19. Sequenced material: PBMCs or T cells enriched from blood (not recorded which). CDR3 residues: CSVEGQTNTEAFF. DNA of the CDR3: TGCAGCGTTGAAGGACAGACGAACACTGAAGCTTTCTTT.